The 4 T cell receptor beta chains listed next were all sequenced from one sample in a study of beta chain bispecific antibodies for T cell cancers. Study findings and constraints: Most targeted TRBV signal came from the leukemia cell line cells, not normal T cells.

These receptors have no known antigen. T cells were expanded from blood mononuclear cells for about 3 days with anti-CD3 OKT3 or CD3/CD28 beads. One entry per CDR3 protein results from TCRdb running MiXCR on the 5' RACE reads. The sample lists 21,000 or so distinct CDR3 sequences, about 2.7% seen once, with about 31% in the top ten. Sample: healthy donor T cells cultured with leukemia cells. The receptor source for this set is a human donor in good health. Some clones in this sample may be carry-over from other donors' samples.

A word on this clonotype: This may come from a read error, since a much larger clone is one base off. The gene calls are TRBV12-5 and TRBJ1-5, with 7 bases matching TRBD1. This CDR3 is built from 16 residues. CDR1 is LGHNT and CDR2 is FRNRAP in the germline V gene. This CDR3 reads CAGGGKTGDSNQPQHF. CDR3 nucleotides: TGTGCTGGTGGGGGGAAAACAGGGGATAGCAATCAGCCCCAGCATTTT.

The V call is TRBV6-5, the J call TRBJ2-1, with TRBD1 matching over 7 bases. Germline V gives CDR1 MNHEY, CDR2 SVGAGI. CDR3 size: 14 residues. V lost 4 bases and J lost 8; bases outside the gene matches: 8. The CDR3 DNA reads as TGTGCCAGCAGTTTGTATCAGGGGGTAGATGAGCAGTTCTTC. Its protein is CASSLYQGVDEQFF.

This clonotype was observed many times. The chain is built from TRBV5-6 and TRBJ1-2; D gene uncertain. The CDR3 has 14 amino acids. V lost 0 bases and J lost 5, with 11 bases in between. Germline V CDR1 and CDR2: SGHDT, YYEEEE. The chain's CDR3 is CASSLVEDAYGYTF. In nucleotides, the CDR3 is TGTGCCAGCAGCTTGGTGGAGGACGCTTATGGCTACACCTTC.

This clonotype was picked up many times. The V and J genes are TRBV4-2 and TRBJ2-1; 11 positions agree with TRBD2. V lost 4 bases, J lost 6 bases, and 14 bases stayed unmatched. From germline, CDR1 is LGHNA and CDR2 YNFKEQ. This CDR3 has 18 residues. CDR3 loop: CASSRGSGGAVDINEQFF. CDR3 bases: TGTGCCAGCAGCCGAGGTAGCGGGGGGGCCGTGGATATCAATGAGCAGTTCTTC.